This TCR beta chain was retrieved from a study of graft-versus-host responses after intestinal transplantation. Study-wide background: As for transplant type, recipients had multivisceral, liver-intestinal, or isolated intestinal grafts. The recipients all started with anti-thymocyte globulin induction and then took tacrolimus and steroids for around 3 years. Findings and caveats of the study: Some GvH clones appeared in ileal mucosa or blood before recipient bone marrow. Individuals who had graft-donor T cell macrochimerism had allografts that showed high graft-versus-host to host-versus-graft clonal ratios.

V lost 0 bases, J lost 4 bases, and 14 bases lay in between. In germline, CDR1 is SGHRS, CDR2 YFSETQ. The CDR3 sequence is 15 residues long. Generated by immunoSEQ multiplex PCR, the TCRdb table keeps only in-frame clones and is missing some. The data contain 55,000 to 65,000 clones, 94% of them singletons. A remark on this clone: The antigen remains undetermined.

J is TRBJ2-7 and V is TRBV5-1, with D perhaps matching TRBD2 (6 bases). This TCR was sampled from a human donor who was the organ donor for an intestinal transplant. Source: unstimulated CD4+ T cells sorted from spleen or lymph node cells, taken before transplant. The chain's CDR3 is CASSLVGGTLYEQYF. Here the CDR3 DNA reads TGCGCCAGCAGCTTGGTCGGGGGAACACTTTACGAGCAGTACTTC.